This TCR beta chain was found in a study of Ad26.COV2.S vaccination and SARS-CoV-2 variants. General study points: Substantial breadth was reportedly displayed by spike-specific CD8+ and CD4+ T cell responses after vaccination.

On this clone: Its antigen is unidentified.

The CDR3 contains 11 residues. Germline CDR1 SNHLY, CDR2 FYNNEI. With 8 bases removed from V and 6 bases from J, the gap between germline ends came to 11 bases. Sequencing was performed with immunoSEQ multiplex PCR; in TCRdb, only in-frame clones are kept and a portion is missing. Of hundreds of thousands of clones listed, 89% are singletons. Treatment noted: roughly 20 received Ad26.COV2.S at low or high dose, single or two shots; 5 received placebo; per-sample allocation not given. Sampling took place 63 days after the first vaccine or placebo injection. The donor's status was that of an adult aged 18-55 years in Boston.

The sequence was obtained from a person aged 18-60 years who received the Ad26.COV2.S COVID-19 vaccine or a placebo. The material sequenced was peripheral blood, taken in a trial of Ad26.COV2.S vaccine versus placebo. The J gene is TRBJ2-7, the V gene TRBV2; either TRBD1 or TRBD2 may fit D (5 bases each). CDR3 loop: CASGMGVEQYF. The DNA of the CDR3 is TGTGCCAGCGGTATGGGGGTCGAGCAGTACTTC.